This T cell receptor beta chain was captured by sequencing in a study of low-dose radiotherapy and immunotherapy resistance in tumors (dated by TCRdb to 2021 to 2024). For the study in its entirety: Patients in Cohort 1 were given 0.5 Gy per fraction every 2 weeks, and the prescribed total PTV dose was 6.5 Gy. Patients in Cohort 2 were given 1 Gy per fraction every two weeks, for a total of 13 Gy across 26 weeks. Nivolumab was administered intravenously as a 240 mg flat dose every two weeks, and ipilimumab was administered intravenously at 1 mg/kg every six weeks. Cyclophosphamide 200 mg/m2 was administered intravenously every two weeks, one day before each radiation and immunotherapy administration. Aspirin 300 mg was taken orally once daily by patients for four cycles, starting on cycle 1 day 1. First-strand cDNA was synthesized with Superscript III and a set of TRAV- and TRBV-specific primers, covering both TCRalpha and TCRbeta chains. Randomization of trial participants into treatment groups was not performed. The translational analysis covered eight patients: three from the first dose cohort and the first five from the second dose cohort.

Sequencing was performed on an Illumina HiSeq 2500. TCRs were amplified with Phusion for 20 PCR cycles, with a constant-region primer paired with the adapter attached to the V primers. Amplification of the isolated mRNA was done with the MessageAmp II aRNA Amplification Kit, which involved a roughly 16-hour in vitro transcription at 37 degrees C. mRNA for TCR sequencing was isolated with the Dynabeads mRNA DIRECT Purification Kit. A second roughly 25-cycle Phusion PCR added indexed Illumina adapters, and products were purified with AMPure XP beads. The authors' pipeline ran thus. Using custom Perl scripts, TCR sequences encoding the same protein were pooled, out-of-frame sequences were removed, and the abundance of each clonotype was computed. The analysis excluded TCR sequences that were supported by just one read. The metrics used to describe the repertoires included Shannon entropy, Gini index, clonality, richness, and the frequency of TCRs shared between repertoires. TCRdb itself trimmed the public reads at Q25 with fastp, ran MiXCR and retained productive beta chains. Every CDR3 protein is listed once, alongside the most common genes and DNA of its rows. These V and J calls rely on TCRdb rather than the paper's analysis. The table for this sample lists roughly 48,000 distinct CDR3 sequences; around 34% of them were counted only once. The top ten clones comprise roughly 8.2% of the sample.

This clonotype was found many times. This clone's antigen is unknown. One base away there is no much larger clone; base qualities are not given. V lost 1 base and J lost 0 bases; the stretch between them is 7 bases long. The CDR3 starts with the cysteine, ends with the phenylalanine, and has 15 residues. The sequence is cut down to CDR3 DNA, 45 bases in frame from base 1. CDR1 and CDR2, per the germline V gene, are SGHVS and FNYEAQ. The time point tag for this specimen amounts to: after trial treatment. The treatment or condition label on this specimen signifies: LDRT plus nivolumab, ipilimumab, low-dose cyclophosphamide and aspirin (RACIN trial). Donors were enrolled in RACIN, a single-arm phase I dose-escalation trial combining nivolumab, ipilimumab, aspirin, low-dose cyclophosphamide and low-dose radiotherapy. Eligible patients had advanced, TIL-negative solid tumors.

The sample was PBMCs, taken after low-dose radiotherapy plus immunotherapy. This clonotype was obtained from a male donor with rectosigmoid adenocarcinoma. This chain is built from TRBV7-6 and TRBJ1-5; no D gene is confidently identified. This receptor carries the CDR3 CASSLGLNSNQPQHF. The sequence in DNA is TGTGCCAGCAGCTTAGGACTGAATAGCAATCAGCCCCAGCATTTT.